This TCR beta chain was identified in a study of blood T cell repertoires in COVID-19. Across the study: COVID-19 samples from acute and convalescent phases originated in the United States, Italy and Spain.

This CDR3 contains 15 residues. Using immunoSEQ multiplex PCR, the repertoire was profiled, and TCRdb retains in-frame clones only, with some absent. The profile shows fewer than 350,000 clones, approximately 85% of them singletons. Adults between roughly 18 and 95 years of age took part from fewer than 30 US areas. This sequence joins TRBV21-1 and TRBJ1-5; the table's TRBD1 call for D was not verified on the DNA. TRBV21-1 is a pseudogene locus. This clonotype was sampled from a man aged 25 to 40 who had recovered from COVID-19. The sample comprised PBMCs or T cells enriched from blood (not recorded which). DNA of the CDR3: TGTGCCAGCAGCAAAGTGGGCCATAGCAATCAGCCCCAGCATTTT. The encoded protein is CASSKVGHSNQPQHF.